This TCR beta chain was found in a study of CD8 T cells in Susac syndrome. Random hexamers were used to reverse transcribe about 0.5 to 1 ug of RNA. TCRdb processed the immunoSEQ multiplex PCR reads anew with MiXCR; each CDR3 protein has one entry. Here the sample spans roughly 200,000 distinct CDR3 sequences, around 94% being singletons. The CDR3 is made up of 14 amino acids. V dropped 0 bases and J dropped 2 bases, with 11 bases sitting between them. The V gene's germline CDR1 is DFQATT and CDR2 SNEGSKA (reference sequence). The sequenced sample consisted of CD4+ T cells from PBMCs. This sequence originates from a human donor with Susac syndrome. The chain uses TRBV20-1 and TRBJ2-7; TRBD2 is a possible D gene (5 bases). CDR3: CSARDRAGPYEQYF. CDR3 nucleotides: TGCAGTGCTAGAGATCGGGCGGGCCCCTACGAGCAGTACTTC.